The T cell receptor beta chain described here comes from a study of blood T cells in healthy people across ages. J lost 0 bases, V lost 7 bases, and 9 bases had no gene match. Germline values: CDR1 SGHAT, CDR2 FQNNGV. The CDR3 spans 15 residues. The second PCR ran 7 to 11 cycles with a sample-barcoded 5' primer and J-beta primers. TCRdb reanalysed the 5' RACE reads using MiXCR and keeps one entry per CDR3 protein. This repertoire shows around 1.5 million distinct CDR3 sequences, almost 35% found once; its top ten account for approximately 11%. The TCR was taken from a woman under 40 in good health. Source material: blood. The chain links TRBV11-2 to TRBJ2-7; 7 bases match TRBD1. CDR3 in amino acids: CASTPDRVSSYEQYF. In DNA, the CDR3 is TGTGCCAGCACCCCTGACAGGGTCAGCTCCTACGAGCAGTACTTC.